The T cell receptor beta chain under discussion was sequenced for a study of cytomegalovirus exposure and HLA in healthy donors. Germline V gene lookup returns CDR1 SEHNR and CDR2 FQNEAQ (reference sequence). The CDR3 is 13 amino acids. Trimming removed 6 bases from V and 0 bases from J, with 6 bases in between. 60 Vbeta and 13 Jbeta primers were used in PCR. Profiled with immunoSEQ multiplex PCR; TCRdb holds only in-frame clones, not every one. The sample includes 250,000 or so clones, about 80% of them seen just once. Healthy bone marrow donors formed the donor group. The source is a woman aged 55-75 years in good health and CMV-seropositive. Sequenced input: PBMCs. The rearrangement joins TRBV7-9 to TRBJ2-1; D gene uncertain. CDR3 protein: CASSSISYNEQFF. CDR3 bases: TGTGCCAGCAGTTCCATCTCCTACAATGAGCAGTTCTTC.